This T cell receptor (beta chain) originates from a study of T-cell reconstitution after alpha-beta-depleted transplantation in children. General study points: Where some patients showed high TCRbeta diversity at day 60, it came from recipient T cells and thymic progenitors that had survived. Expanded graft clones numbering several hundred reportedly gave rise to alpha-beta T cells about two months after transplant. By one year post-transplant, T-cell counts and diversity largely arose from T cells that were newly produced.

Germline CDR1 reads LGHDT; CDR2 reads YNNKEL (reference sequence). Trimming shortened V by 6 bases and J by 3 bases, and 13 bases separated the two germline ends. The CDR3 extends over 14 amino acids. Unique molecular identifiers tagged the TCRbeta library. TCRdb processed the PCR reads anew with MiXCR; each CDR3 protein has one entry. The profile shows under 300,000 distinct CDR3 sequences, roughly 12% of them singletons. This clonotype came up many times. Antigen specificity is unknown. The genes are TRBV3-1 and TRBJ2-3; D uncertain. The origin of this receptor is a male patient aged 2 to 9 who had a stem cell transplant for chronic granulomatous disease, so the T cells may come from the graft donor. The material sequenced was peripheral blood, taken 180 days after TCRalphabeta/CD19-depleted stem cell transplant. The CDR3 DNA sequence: TGTGCCAGCAGATTCGCTGGGTTTACAGATACGCAGTATTTT. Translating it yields CASRFAGFTDTQYF.